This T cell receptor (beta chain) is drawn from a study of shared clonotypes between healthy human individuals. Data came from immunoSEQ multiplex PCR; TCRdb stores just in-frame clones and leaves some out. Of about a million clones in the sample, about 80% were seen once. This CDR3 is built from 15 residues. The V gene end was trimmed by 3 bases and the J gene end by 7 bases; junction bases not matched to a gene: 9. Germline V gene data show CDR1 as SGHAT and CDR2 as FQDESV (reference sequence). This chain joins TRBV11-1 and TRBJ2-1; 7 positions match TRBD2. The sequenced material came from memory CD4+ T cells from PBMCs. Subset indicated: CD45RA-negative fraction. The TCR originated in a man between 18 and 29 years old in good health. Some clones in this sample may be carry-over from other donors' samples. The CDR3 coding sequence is TGTGCCAGCAGCTTCGTGGCGGGAGCGAAAAATGAGCAGTTCTTC. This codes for CASSFVAGAKNEQFF. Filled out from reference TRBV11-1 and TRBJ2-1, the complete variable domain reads EAEVAQSPRYKITEKSQAVAFWCDPISGHATLYWYRQILGQGPELLVQFQDESVVDDSQLPKDRFSAERLKGVDSTLKIQPAELGDSAMYLCASSFVAGAKNEQFFGPGTRLTVL.